This T cell receptor beta chain was retrieved from a study of T-cell memory formation after mild COVID-19. For the study at large: The TCR clusters were mostly specific to one donor.

This clonotype was counted a few times. Antigen: not known. Study-wide findings and caveats: Pre-infection memory harbored some responding clones, suggesting cross-reactive memory joined. Those CD4+ clones that contracted were mainly in CM and EM (CD8+ ones in EMRA). Whether second-wave clones peaking at day 37 were SARS-CoV-2 specific went unconfirmed.

One entry per CDR3 protein results from TCRdb running MiXCR on the 5' RACE reads. The sample carries roughly 350,000 distinct CDR3 sequences, roughly 13% recorded once. V shed 5 bases and J 6 bases; nucleotides not matched to a gene: 15. CDR3 size: 18 residues. Germline CDR1 MNHEY, CDR2 SVGAGI. The chain is built from TRBV6-5 and TRBJ2-7; 14 bases align to TRBD2. This TCR derives from a man younger than 35 who had mild COVID-19 (a few samples of this study predate the infection). Cell type and time point are not known. Sequencing was done on a sample of PBMCs or a T cell subset sorted from them (not recorded which). CDR3 residues: CASSPFPTGLAGGREQYF. CDR3 DNA sequence: TGTGCCAGCAGTCCCTTCCCCACCGGACTAGCGGGGGGACGCGAGCAGTACTTC.